The source of this TCR beta chain is a study of T cell repertoires in ileal Crohn's disease. About the study: 30% to 40% were active smokers at surgery; median disease duration was approximately 7.3 years. Operated complications were stricturing disease (roughly 60%) and penetrating disease (roughly 39%). Study results and caveats: Active smokers at surgery had more clonal expansions than non-smokers.

The data were produced by immunoSEQ multiplex PCR, yet TCRdb's version contains in-frame clones alone and is incomplete. The profile shows 8,000 to 8,500 clones, 77% of them singletons. Germline values: CDR1 SGHNT, CDR2 YYREEE (reference sequence). Between the trimmed V and J ends, which lost 4 bases and 1 base, there was a span of 14 bases. The CDR3 has 15 residues. Regarding this clone: Its cognate antigen is unknown.

Eligibility required adulthood, ileal or ileocolonic Crohn's disease and indicated ileocolonic resection. The clonotype was recovered from an adult with Crohn's disease. The rearrangement uses TRBV5-4 and TRBJ2-5; tentatively, D is TRBD2 (5 bases). Source material: ileal tissue. This CDR3 reads CASSPVRGSQETQYF. As DNA, the CDR3 is TGTGCCAGCAGCCCTGTTCGAGGGTCCCAAGAGACCCAGTACTTC.